The 20 T cell receptor beta chains below come from one sample, sequenced in a study of cytomegalovirus exposure and HLA in healthy donors. The PCR made use of 60 Vbeta and 13 Jbeta primers. TCRdb keeps only in-frame clones here, not all; method: immunoSEQ multiplex PCR. The table records under 200,000 clones, around 77% of them present only once. The sample was PBMCs. The origin of the receptors is a man aged 55 to 70 in good health and CMV-seronegative.

V is TRBV19 and J is TRBJ2-3; maybe TRBD1 (6 bases). Germline CDR1 is LNHDA and CDR2 is SQIVND (reference sequence). The CDR3 runs to 13 residues. V was shortened by 5 bases and J by 3 bases, with 9 bases between the two germline ends. The CDR3 DNA reads TGTGCCAGTAGTCGCAGGGGTACAGATACGCAGTATTTT. Translated, it gives CASSRRGTDTQYF.

The gene calls are TRBV6-5 and TRBJ2-5, with 9 bases matching TRBD1. The tail of the sequence fits TRBJ2-7 better, so the J call may be wrong. The V gene's germline CDR1 is MNHEY and CDR2 SVGAGI. This CDR3 has 14 residues. CDR3 sequence reads: CASSYGQGSYEQYF. The CDR3 nucleotides read TGTGCCAGCAGTTACGGACAGGGGAGCTACGAGCAGTACTTC.

V gene TRBV10-3 combines with J gene TRBJ2-7, with TRBD1 identical over 8 bases. V lost 6 bases and J lost 0; bases outside the gene matches: 1. This CDR3 has 13 residues. Germline V gene data show CDR1 as ENHRY and CDR2 as SYGVKD. The CDR3 region is CAIRDRDSYEQYF. The CDR3 DNA is TGTGCCATCAGGGACAGGGACTCCTACGAGCAGTACTTC.

This clone was counted between two and nine times. The rearrangement joins TRBV5-1 to TRBJ1-3; 7 bases are a match to TRBD1. CDR1 and CDR2 from the germline V gene are SGHRS and YFSETQ. The CDR3 has 14 amino acids. Losses at the gene ends were 3 bases for V and 1 base for J; bases not matched to a gene: 1. In nucleotides, the CDR3 is TGCGCCAGCAGCTCAGGGGGATCTGGAAACACCATATATTTT. This encodes CASSSGGSGNTIYF.

The rearrangement joins TRBV30 to TRBJ2-3, with 8 positions matching TRBD2. Germline trimming cut 6 bases from V and 2 bases from J; bases unmatched to any gene: 4. CDR3 length equals 13 residues. Germline V CDR1 and CDR2: GTSNPN, SVGIG (reference sequence). CDR3 in amino acids: CACVAGSTDTQYF. The CDR3, as DNA: TGTGCCTGTGTAGCGGGGTCCACAGATACGCAGTATTTT.

This clone was seen once. The V call is TRBV4-1, the J call TRBJ2-7, with TRBD1 identical over 11 bases. Germline CDR1 reads MGHRA; CDR2 reads YSYEKL. V shed 1 base, J shed 4 bases, and the junction held 3 bases outside the gene matches. This CDR3 spans 15 amino acids. In DNA, the CDR3 is TGCGCCAGCAGCCAAGTTGGGACAGGGGGTTACGAGCAGTACTTC. Amino acids: CASSQVGTGGYEQYF.

The V call is TRBV28, the J call TRBJ2-7; TRBD2 aligns across 9 bases. V was pared by 6 bases and J by 7 bases, with 16 bases of the junction left unmatched. Per germline, CDR1 MDHEN and CDR2 SYDVKM. The length of the CDR3 is 16 residues. The CDR3 DNA reads as TGTGCCAGCAGACCTCTTAGCGGGAGCGGGGCTAGGGAGCAGTACTTC. Protein sequence: CASRPLSGSGAREQYF.

This chain joins TRBV19 and TRBJ2-4; the D gene is possibly TRBD1 (6 bases). The CDR3 runs to 13 residues. CDR1 and CDR2 (germline): LNHDA, SQIVND (reference sequence). V was clipped by 9 bases and J by 2 bases, with 11 bases between them. CDR3 protein: CASQQGSKNIQYF. The CDR3 DNA follows: TGTGCCAGCCAACAGGGATCCAAAAACATTCAGTACTTC.

V and J are TRBV19 and TRBJ2-5; tentatively, D is TRBD2 (7 bases). The CDR3 is 16 residues long. V gave up 1 base and J gave up 5 bases, with 17 bases separating them. Germline CDR1 is LNHDA and CDR2 is SQIVND (reference sequence). The chain's CDR3 is CASSIGGGAGEETQYF. For the CDR3, the DNA is TGTGCCAGTAGTATAGGAGGGGGGGCAGGTGAGGAGACCCAGTACTTC. Full variable domain (outside the CDR3, taken from reference TRBV19 and TRBJ2-5): DGGITQSPKYLFRKEGQNVTLSCEQNLNHDAMYWYRQDPGQGLRLIYYSQIVNDFQKGDIAEGYSVSREKKESFPLTVTSAQKNPTAFYLCASSIGGGAGEETQYFGPGTRLLVL.

This chain links TRBV6-6 with TRBJ2-3; D not resolved. This CDR3 is 13 amino acids long. V was clipped by 2 bases and J by 6 bases, with 9 bases between them. Germline V CDR1 and CDR2: MNHNY, SVGAGI (reference sequence). For the CDR3, the DNA is TGTGCCAGCAGTTACACCTCCGGGGATACGCAGTATTTT. This codes for CASSYTSGDTQYF.

This chain uses TRBV28 with TRBJ2-1, with 7 bases identical to TRBD2. The germline gives CDR1 MDHEN, CDR2 SYDVKM. The CDR3 is 14 residues long. Trimming at V came to 6 bases and at J to 7 bases, leaving 9 bases not matched to a gene. The CDR3 sequence is CASSSGGVGNEQFF. Written as DNA, the CDR3 is TGTGCCAGCAGCAGTGGGGGGGTGGGGAATGAGCAGTTCTTC.

The genes are TRBV5-4 and TRBJ2-3, with 9 bases aligning to TRBD2. The CDR3 contains 14 residues. Germline V gene lookup returns CDR1 SGHNT and CDR2 YYREEE (reference sequence). Trimming removed 4 bases from V and 5 bases from J; junction bases left unmatched: 5. CDR3 region: CASSRREGRDTQYF. Here the CDR3 DNA reads TGTGCCAGCAGCCGGCGGGAGGGCCGAGATACGCAGTATTTT.

This sequence joins TRBV13 and TRBJ2-3; 9 bases align to TRBD2. This CDR3 spans 15 amino acids. The germline V gene encodes CDR1 PRHDT and CDR2 FYEKMQ (reference sequence). The V and J ends lost 5 bases and 2 bases, in that order; junction bases with no gene match: 5. The CDR3 coding sequence is TGTGCCAGCAGCCTCCTAGCGGGGCTCACAGATACGCAGTATTTT. Amino acid sequence: CASSLLAGLTDTQYF.

This chain joins TRBV5-1 and TRBJ1-1; D is uncertain. The ends were cut back, 1 base at V and 0 bases at J, with 16 bases in the middle. The CDR3 is 17 residues long. Germline assignment: CDR1 SGHRS and CDR2 YFSETQ. The CDR3 here is CASSLSQWAPLNTEAFF. CDR3 nucleotides: TGCGCCAGCAGCTTGTCGCAGTGGGCCCCGTTGAACACTGAAGCTTTCTTT.

The CDR3 is CASSYDGTGDRPQHF. As DNA, the CDR3 is TGTGCCAGCAGTTACGATGGGACAGGGGACAGGCCCCAGCATTTT. V and J are TRBV6-5 and TRBJ1-5, with 10 bases that match TRBD1. The CDR3 covers 15 residues. Looked up from germline, CDR1 is MNHEY and CDR2 is SVGAGI. V lost 2 bases to trimming and J lost 9 bases; unmatched junction nucleotides: 7.

This clone appeared a few times. The gene calls are TRBV7-9 and TRBJ2-1; TRBD2 might be the D (6 bases). Trimming pared 1 base from V and 10 bases from J, leaving 17 bases between. This CDR3 contains 15 residues. Germline assignment: CDR1 SEHNR and CDR2 FQNEAQ (reference sequence). This CDR3 is CASSLEARGILEQFF. The CDR3 bases are TGTGCCAGCAGCTTAGAAGCGCGGGGTATATTGGAGCAGTTCTTC.

The CDR3 region has the DNA TGTGCCAGCAGCCTGGACAGGTTCGGGAATCAGCCCCAGCATTTT. Encoded protein: CASSLDRFGNQPQHF. The chain uses TRBV6-1 and TRBJ1-5; 7 bases line up with TRBD1. Germline V CDR1 and CDR2: MNHNS, SASEGT. The CDR3 runs 15 residues. Trimming took 6 bases from V and 4 from J; bases not matched to a gene: 9.

This clone was observed a handful of times. The chain carries TRBV6-5 and TRBJ1-2; D is undetermined. This CDR3 spans 14 amino acids. Germline V gene lookup returns CDR1 MNHEY and CDR2 SVGAGI. Trimming shortened V by 0 bases and J by 6 bases, and 11 bases separated the two germline ends. In DNA form, the CDR3 reads TGTGCCAGCAGTTACTCAGGCGGGAGGGATGGCTACACCTTC. Translated: CASSYSGGRDGYTF.

V usage is TRBV27 and J usage is TRBJ1-2; the D gene is possibly TRBD1 (6 bases). The CDR3 sequence is 16 residues long. CDR1 is MNHEY, CDR2 SMNVEV, per germline (reference sequence). Trimming removed 5 bases at V and 8 bases at J, with 24 bases between. The CDR3 DNA follows: TGTGCCAGCAGTACAGATGTTGGGGGCCCTCCGGGAGGCTACACCTTC. This translates into CASSTDVGGPPGGYTF.

With regard to this clone: One end of the junction fails to match germline, which may point to a read error. This sequence joins TRBV5-5 and TRBJ1-5; 7 nucleotides agree with TRBD1. Germline values: CDR1 SGHKS, CDR2 YYEKEE (reference sequence). CDR3 size: 14 residues. This CDR3 reads CASSLERGHQPQNF. The CDR3 DNA follows: TGTGCCAGCAGCTTGGAAAGGGGGCATCAGCCCCAGAATTTT.